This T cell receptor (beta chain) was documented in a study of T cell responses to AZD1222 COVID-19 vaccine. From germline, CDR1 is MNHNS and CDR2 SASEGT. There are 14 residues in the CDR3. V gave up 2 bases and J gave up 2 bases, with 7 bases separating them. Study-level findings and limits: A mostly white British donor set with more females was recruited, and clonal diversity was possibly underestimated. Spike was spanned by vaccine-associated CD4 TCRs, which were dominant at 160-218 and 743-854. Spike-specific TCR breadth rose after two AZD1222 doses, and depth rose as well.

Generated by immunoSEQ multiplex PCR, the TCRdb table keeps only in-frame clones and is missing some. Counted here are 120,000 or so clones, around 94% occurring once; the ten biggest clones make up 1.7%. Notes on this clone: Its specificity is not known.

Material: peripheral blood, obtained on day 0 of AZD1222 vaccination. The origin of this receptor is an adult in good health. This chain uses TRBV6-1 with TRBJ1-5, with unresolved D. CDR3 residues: CASSERLGNQPQHF. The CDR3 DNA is TGTGCCAGCAGTGAAAGGCTGGGCAATCAGCCCCAGCATTTT.